The count of the clone carrying this T cell receptor (beta chain) is one. This specimen comes from a study of blood T cell repertoires in COVID-19. Background on the study: Sites across the United States, Italy and Spain contributed samples from acute and convalescent COVID-19. PBMCs, B-cell-depleted T cells, or T cells were the source of the cDNA or gDNA that made up the material.

Germline V gives CDR1 GTSNPN, CDR2 SVGIG (reference sequence). V lost 3 bases, J lost 6 bases, and 12 bases lay in between. The CDR3 loop spans 13 amino acids. Original methodology: Amplification of reference gene primers was used by the study to estimate nucleated cell counts. Generated by immunoSEQ multiplex PCR, the TCRdb table keeps only in-frame clones and is missing some. That table supplies the V and J calls and clone size; D and trimming were determined from the DNA. The table shows 250,000 or so clones, with approximately 82% occurring only once. The TCR was taken from a man aged 35-49 years who had recovered from COVID-19. This chain uses TRBV30 with TRBJ1-5; D is perhaps TRBD1 (5 bases). Sequencing was performed on peripheral blood. In DNA form, the CDR3 reads TGTGCCTGGAGCCCGGGGGGGGGTCAGCCCCAGCATTTT. It translates to CAWSPGGGQPQHF.